The clone carrying this TCR beta chain was seen just once. What it binds is not known. Germline CDR1 is PRHDT and CDR2 is FYEKMQ (reference sequence). CDR3 length: 16 residues. V was pared by 3 bases and J by 8 bases, with 10 bases of the junction left unmatched. This specimen comes from a study of cytomegalovirus exposure and HLA in healthy donors. For the study at large: Earlier, 100 million to 130 million unique TCR beta sequences were recovered from about 200 million T cells by an analysis. The early release's HLA-typed donors yielded approximately 81 million unique TCRs.

General study points: In a later analysis, across HLA loci, associated TCR counts were highest for DRB1, lowest for HLA-C. Later findings reportedly placed an Asian-associated ancestry cluster below the roughly 700-donor mean for N-insertions.

Vbeta (60) and Jbeta (13) primers were used in the PCR. The protocol was immunoSEQ multiplex PCR, while the TCRdb copy is restricted to in-frame clones and leaves out a portion. The data contain roughly 87,000 clones, roughly 77% of them singletons. Sample: PBMCs. This chain connects TRBV13 to TRBJ1-4; 9 bases fit TRBD1. The clonotype originates from a woman aged 40 to 49 in good health and CMV-seropositive. The CDR3 DNA sequence: TGTGCCAGCAGCTTCAGGGAGGGACAGGGAGGCGAAAAACTGTTTTTT. This sequence encodes CASSFREGQGGEKLFF.